The rows below give T cell receptor beta chains drawn from one sample of a study of cytomegalovirus exposure and HLA in healthy donors. The protocol was immunoSEQ multiplex PCR, while the TCRdb copy is restricted to in-frame clones and leaves out a portion. The sample records around 87,000 clones, over 75% being singletons. Input material: PBMCs. These receptors were collected from a girl under 10 years old in good health and CMV-seropositive. The CDR3 runs from the conserved cysteine through the conserved F or W. A D gene is named only where the DNA matches it firmly. Part of the rows lack a size; the others show once, few, many or a class for expanded clones.

CDR3 length	clone size	V gene	D gene	J gene	CDR3 DNA	CDR3 protein
13	-	TRBV6-5	TRBD1	TRBJ1-2	TGTGCCAGCAGTCCTGACAGGGAAAATGGCTACACCTTC	CASSPDRENGYTF
17	-	TRBV7-9	TRBD2	TRBJ2-7	TGTGCCAGCAGCCAACCTGGGGCTAGCGGGATCTCCTACGAGCAGTACTTC	CASSQPGASGISYEQYF
14	-	TRBV5-1	TRBD2	TRBJ2-4	TGCGCCAGCAGCCCTGGACTAGCGGGAGCCTGGAAGTACTTC	CASSPGLAGAWKYF
11	-	TRBV20-1	-	TRBJ2-5	TGCAACCTAGCTCCACAAGAGACCCAGTACTTC	CNLAPQETQYF
16	-	TRBV7-3	TRBD2	TRBJ2-3	TGTGCCAGCAGCTTGGGGACTAGCGGGAGATTAGATACGCAGTATTTT	CASSLGTSGRLDTQYF
15	-	TRBV10-2	-	TRBJ1-6	TGCGCCAGCAATGCCCTGAGCTCCTATAATTCACCCCTCCACTTT	CASNALSSYNSPLHF
16	-	TRBV10-3	TRBD2	TRBJ2-1	TGTGCCATCAGTCTTACCACTAGCGGGACGGGGAATGAGCAGTTCTTC	CAISLTTSGTGNEQFF
16	-	TRBV6-6	TRBD1	TRBJ2-1	TGTGCCAGCAGTTACTCCGTGACAGGGCGGGTCCCAGAGCAGTTCTTC	CASSYSVTGRVPEQFF
13	-	TRBV30	-	TRBJ1-3	TGTGCCTGGACGGGGGAATTGGGAAACACCATATATTTT	CAWTGELGNTIYF
18	-	TRBV5-1	-	TRBJ1-5	TGCGCCAGCAGCTTGGGGGGCACTGTGGTACAGGGCAATCAGCCCCAGCATTTT	CASSLGGTVVQGNQPQHF
13	-	TRBV6-1	-	TRBJ2-3	TGTGCCAGCAGTGAGGGAGTGACAGATACGCAGTATTTT	CASSEGVTDTQYF
12	-	TRBV9	-	TRBJ1-1	TGTGCCAGCAGCCCCTCAGGGTCTGAAGCTTTCTTT	CASSPSGSEAFF
11	few	TRBV9	-	TRBJ1-3	TGTGCCAGCAAAAGCGGAAACACCATATATTTT	CASKSGNTIYF
15	-	TRBV7-9	TRBD2	TRBJ2-1	TGTGCCAGCAGCCCAGGGACTAGCGGGACCAATGAGCAGTTCTTC	CASSPGTSGTNEQFF
13	once	TRBV29-1	-	TRBJ2-5	TGCAGCGTCATGACAGAAGACCAAGAGACCCAGTACTTC	CSVMTEDQETQYF
14	-	TRBV4-2	-	TRBJ1-4	TGTGCCAGCAGCCAAGGGGGCGCAGGTGAAAAACTGTTTTTT	CASSQGGAGEKLFF